In this sample, the clone carrying this T cell receptor (beta chain) turned up a few times. This specimen comes from a study of technical replicates of blood from several donors. Profiling relied on immunoSEQ multiplex PCR, and the TCRdb table lists in-frame clones only, not all of them. The sample yields tens of thousands of clones, approximately 89% seen once. Losses at the gene ends were 4 bases for V and 5 bases for J; bases not matched to a gene: 8. The CDR3 loop spans 14 amino acids. This sequence originates from a human donor in good health. Some clones in this sample may be carry-over from other donors' samples. The sample consisted of PBMCs. The J gene is TRBJ1-1, the V gene TRBV5-3, with 7 bases matching TRBD1. TRBV5-3 is an ORF; its function is uncertain. CDR3 residues: CARSQDRSRTEAFF. The CDR3 region has the DNA TGTGCCAGAAGCCAGGACAGGTCGAGAACTGAAGCTTTCTTT.